This entry features one TCR beta chain sequence. Its antigen is still unknown. It was with random hexamers that 0.5 to 1 ug RNA was reverse transcribed. From the immunoSEQ multiplex PCR reads, TCRdb called clonotypes with MiXCR, one entry per CDR3 protein. The sample has around 110,000 distinct CDR3 sequences, nearly 96% seen once. These data originate in a study of CD8 T cells in Susac syndrome. Study-wide background: Among the sequenced Susac syndrome patients, roughly 6 had active disease while under ten were in remission. At the time their blood was drawn, patients with Susac syndrome were either therapy-naive, on corticosteroids (with some of them also receiving intravenous immunoglobulin), or on intravenous immunoglobulin alone.

General study results and limits: Acknowledgment was made by the study that its TCR sequencing and HLA analysis involved a relatively small number of individuals. Susac syndrome CD4+ T cell repertoires showed no clonal expansion.

Per the germline V gene, CDR1 is GTSNPN and CDR2 is SVGIG (reference sequence). The length of the CDR3 is 12 residues. Trimming left V 5 bases short and J 8 bases short, with 15 bases between. The V and J genes are TRBV30 and TRBJ1-1; TRBD1 is a possible D gene (6 bases). The source material was CD4+ T cells from PBMCs. This receptor was taken from a human donor with Susac syndrome. The CDR3 DNA is TGTGCCTGGGCTGGACAGCAGCCGGAAGCTTTCTTT. Its protein is CAWAGQQPEAFF.